A selection of T cell receptor beta chains follows, all from one sample in a study of blood T cell repertoires in COVID-19. Some clones are missing from TCRdb's copy, which holds only in-frame ones; the method was immunoSEQ multiplex PCR. Here the sample spans some 290,000 clones, approximately 91% being singletons. The sequenced sample was PBMCs or T cells enriched from blood (not recorded which). The receptors originated from a woman between 40 and 55 years old with acute COVID-19. Each CDR3 is given with its conserved first and last residue. Size is stated for part of the rows, as once, few or many counts, or as a class when the clone is expanded.

CDR3: CASSPTGVYGYTF; size: once; V: TRBV7-2
CDR3: CASSLQGSQAGNTIYF; size: NA; V: TRBV19
CDR3: CASSLGGTGSHEQYF; size: NA; V: TRBV5-1
CDR3: CASSQAIPGTSGGGWKTQYF; size: NA; V: TRBV3-1/TRBV3-2
CDR3: CASSLSRTGGFSPLHF; size: NA; V: TRBV28
CDR3: CASSGEDNPGGYTF; size: once; V: TRBV5-5
CDR3: CASSSPPGMNTEAFF; size: NA; V: TRBV7-9
CDR3: CAWSVGGRLINQPQHF; size: NA; V: TRBV30
CDR3: CASSLVGGGSYEQYF; size: NA; V: TRBV11-2
CDR3: CASSFMGLAENNEQFF; size: NA; V: TRBV7-2
CDR3: CASSPTGAREKLFF; size: NA; V: TRBV7-2
CDR3: CASSFTGGVLNEQFF; size: NA; V: TRBV7-8
CDR3: CASSLASGLVKLFF; size: NA; V: TRBV7-9
CDR3: CASGLGDARTSYEQYF; size: NA; V: TRBV12-5
CDR3: CASSHDRYEQYF; size: NA; V: TRBV12-3/TRBV12-4
CDR3: CASSPLDSMNYGYTF; size: NA; V: TRBV18